This TCR beta chain was identified during a study of cytomegalovirus exposure and HLA in healthy donors. Whole-study context: In terms of ancestry, the Caucasian-associated cluster contained about four fifths of the roughly 400 genotyped donors. The study, taken as a whole, reports: Immune exposure information comprised only CMV serostatus.

Vbeta (60) and Jbeta (13) primers were used in the PCR. Sequencing was performed with immunoSEQ multiplex PCR; in TCRdb, only in-frame clones are kept and a portion is missing. The profile shows about 190,000 clones, around three quarters of them singletons. A word on this clone: Its antigen is currently unknown.

Germline CDR1 MDHEN, CDR2 SYDVKM. The CDR3 runs to 16 residues. V lost 1 base to trimming and J lost 6 bases; unmatched junction nucleotides: 9. The chain has TRBV28 and TRBJ1-5; 7 bases line up with TRBD1. This TCR derives from a woman aged 18 to 35 in good health and CMV-seronegative. The sequenced sample was PBMCs. The CDR3 region is CASSLSGRGSFQPQHF. CDR3 bases: TGTGCCAGCAGTTTATCAGGCAGGGGGTCGTTTCAGCCCCAGCATTTT.